This T cell receptor (beta chain) is drawn from a study of control samples from healthy donors and cancer patients. Trimming cost V 6 bases and J 7 bases, with 16 bases left between them. Germline CDR1 is SNHLY and CDR2 is FYNNEI. This CDR3 region has 14 residues. About this clone: Other DNA sequences in this specimen translate into the identical CDR3.

Profiling relied on immunoSEQ multiplex PCR, and the TCRdb table lists in-frame clones only, not all of them. Of 400,000 to 500,000 clones listed, over 75% were seen once; the top ten hold approximately 6.3%. The chain couples TRBV2 to TRBJ1-5, with TRBD1 as a possible D gene (6 bases). This receptor was obtained from a man aged 35 to 55 with head and neck cancer. The sequencing sample was made of PBMCs. The CDR3 sequence is CASRTGRVGQPQHF. In nucleotides, the CDR3 is TGTGCCAGCAGAACAGGGAGGGTGGGGCAGCCCCAGCATTTT.